This T cell receptor beta chain emerged from a study of beta chain features in type 1 diabetes. Study-level findings and limits: In all four CD4+ subsets, TCRB CDR3 length was significantly, moderately reduced in type 1 diabetes.

As to this clone: Its cognate antigen is unknown. At the DNA level, this CDR3 is encoded by other sequences in the same sample as well.

The entirety of the isolated RNA underwent reverse transcription, so expressed TCRB transcripts were sequenced. Profiled with immunoSEQ multiplex PCR; TCRdb holds only in-frame clones, not every one. The table has about 650,000 clones, over 10% seen once. CDR3 length: 15 amino acids. Germline V lookup: CDR1 SGHTA, CDR2 FQGNSA. Unmatched junction bases numbered 2, after V lost 1 base and J lost 5 bases. The material sequenced was naive CD4+ T cells from blood. This rearrangement joins TRBV7-2 to TRBJ2-2, with 9 bases identical to TRBD1. The receptor was derived from a young man with type 1 diabetes. As DNA, the CDR3 is TGTGCCAGCAGCTTAGTGGGACAGGGTACCGGGGAGCTGTTTTTT. It is translated as CASSLVGQGTGELFF.